Presented here are 14 T cell receptor beta chains from one specimen sequenced in a study of breast tumors, draining lymph nodes, adjacent tissues. Each CDR3 protein gets one entry after TCRdb re-called the multiplex PCR reads with MiXCR. The sample shows about 63,000 distinct CDR3 sequences, less than 60% of them seen only once. Sequenced material: breast tumor tissue. The receptors originated from a female donor with breast cancer. Some clones in this sample may be carry-over from other donors' samples.

The rearrangement joins TRBV6-5 to TRBJ2-3; weak D call: TRBD2 (6 bases). This CDR3 comprises 14 residues. CDR1 is MNHEY and CDR2 is SVGAGI in the germline V gene. V was clipped by 6 bases and J by 4 bases, with 14 bases between them. The CDR3 DNA sequence: TGTGCCAGCAGATGGGGGGACGCCGCAGATACGCAGTATTTT. Translated, it gives CASRWGDAADTQYF.

This sequence joins TRBV7-2 and TRBJ2-7, with D perhaps TRBD2 (5 bases). V lost 6 bases to trimming and J lost 4 bases, with 19 bases between them. The CDR3 runs to 15 residues. Looked up from germline, CDR1 is SGHTA and CDR2 is FQGNSA. The CDR3 region is CASSSEVVVRYEQYF. Written as DNA, the CDR3 is TGTGCCAGCAGTAGCGAGGTGGTTGTCAGGTACGAGCAGTACTTC.

As regards this clonotype: This CDR3 fails to terminate in the conserved phenylalanine or tryptophan, so it likely reflects a read error. This sequence joins TRBV6-5 and TRBJ2-7, with TRBD2 matching over 7 bases. The CDR3 extends over 14 amino acids. Germline assignment: CDR1 MNHEY and CDR2 SVGAGI. The CDR3 region has the DNA TGTGCCAGCAGTAACTCGACTAGCCTCTACGAGCAGTACCTC. This translates into CASSNSTSLYEQYL.

The V gene is TRBV7-2, the J gene TRBJ2-6; no firm D call. Per germline, CDR1 SGHTA and CDR2 FQGNSA. The CDR3 length is 13 residues. V was pared by 6 bases and J by 4 bases, with 7 bases between. CDR3 bases: TGTGCCAGCAGTCCACAGGGGGCCAACGTCCTGACTTTC. The encoded protein is CASSPQGANVLTF.

This clonotype was counted ten times or more. The chain couples TRBV5-6 to TRBJ1-4; D gene unclear. Trimming stripped 1 base from V and 7 bases from J, with 5 bases between. This CDR3 has 12 amino acids. Looked up from germline, CDR1 is SGHDT and CDR2 is YYEEEE. The CDR3 bases are TGTGCCAGCAGCTTGCGTCGTGAAAAACTGTTTTTT. Its protein is CASSLRREKLFF.

This clonotype appeared many times. An end of the junction differs from the germline gene, which may be a read error. The V gene is TRBV9, the J gene TRBJ2-5; perhaps D is TRBD1 or TRBD2 (5 bases each). Looked up from germline, CDR1 is SGDLS and CDR2 is YYNGEE. The CDR3 length is 14 residues. In DNA, the CDR3 is TGTGCCAGCAGCAAGTCCCGGGACGATGAGACCCAGTCCTTC. Its protein is CASSKSRDDETQSF.

The gene calls are TRBV20-1 and TRBJ2-3, with no clear D. V lost 6 bases, J lost 2 bases, and 12 bases lay in between. The CDR3 spans 13 residues. The germline V gene has CDR1 DFQATT and CDR2 SNEGSKA (reference sequence). CDR3 in amino acids: CSARPANTDTQYF. CDR3 DNA: TGCAGTGCGAGACCAGCGAACACAGATACGCAGTATTTT.

CDR3 nucleotide sequence: TGCAGTGCTAGGGATCTCAGGCGGGGGGGGAAGAGCACCGGGGAGCTGTTTTTT. As protein: CSARDLRRGGKSTGELFF. V usage is TRBV20-1 and J usage is TRBJ2-2; 9 nucleotides align to TRBD2. V lost 3 bases, J lost 4 bases, and 15 bases stayed unmatched. Germline CDR1 is DFQATT and CDR2 is SNEGSKA (reference sequence). This CDR3 comprises 18 residues.

In the case of this clonotype: It may be a read error: a sequence one base away is much more abundant. This chain links TRBV15 with TRBJ2-1, with D perhaps TRBD1 (6 bases). Looked up from germline, CDR1 is LNHNV and CDR2 is YYDKDF (reference sequence). This CDR3 contains 11 residues. The CDR3 spells CGRGGNYEQFF. The CDR3, as DNA: TGTGGCAGAGGGGGAAACTACGAGCAGTTCTTC.

Points on this clonotype: The conserved phenylalanine or tryptophan is not found at the CDR3 terminus, so this likely reflects a read error. The chain's CDR3 is CSVERGGDGYTL. The CDR3 nucleotides read TGCAGCGTTGAAAGAGGGGGCGATGGCTACACCCTT. This rearrangement joins TRBV29-1 to TRBJ1-2, with 7 bases lining up with TRBD1. Germline V gene data show CDR1 as SQVTM and CDR2 as ANQGSEA. The CDR3 extends over 12 amino acids. Losses at the gene ends were 2 bases for V and 6 bases for J; bases not matched to a gene: 3.

This sequence joins TRBV19 and TRBJ1-1, with D tentatively TRBD1 (5 bases). Trimming removed 3 bases from V and 4 bases from J, with 12 bases in between. Germline lookup yields CDR1 LNHDA and CDR2 SQIVND (reference sequence). CDR3 length: 14 amino acids. CDR3 region: CASSMRRGATEAFF. The CDR3 bases are TGTGCCAGTAGTATGCGACGAGGGGCCACTGAAGCTTTCTTT.

About this clonotype itself: Without the conserved terminal phenylalanine or tryptophan, this CDR3 likely stems from a read error. Because the CDR3's place on the DNA is in doubt, the DNA is left out and the CDR3 is given as listed by TCRdb. The chain combines TRBV20-1 with TRBJ2-7; the table calls TRBD2, which could not be checked here. The length of the CDR3 is 14 amino acids, counting both ends. Germline V CDR1 and CDR2: DFQATT, SNEGSKA (reference sequence). CDR3 region: CSARGLAGVHEQHL.

At least ten counts were recorded for this clonotype. The rearrangement uses TRBV5-8 and TRBJ1-5, with D unresolved. The CDR3 totals 13 residues. Germline V CDR1 and CDR2: SGHTS, YDEGEE. Trimming removed 2 bases at V and 3 bases at J, with 6 bases between. This CDR3 reads CASSFGINQPQHF. The CDR3 DNA sequence: TGTGCCAGCAGCTTTGGCATCAATCAGCCCCAGCATTTT.

J is TRBJ1-2 and V is TRBV20-1, with 9 bases that match TRBD1. Germline assignment: CDR1 DFQATT and CDR2 SNEGSKA (reference sequence). Trimming took 5 bases from V and 8 from J; bases not matched to a gene: 6. This CDR3 comprises 12 residues. Written as DNA, the CDR3 is TGCAGTGCTTTGGGACAGGGACGGGGCTACACCTTC. This codes for CSALGQGRGYTF.